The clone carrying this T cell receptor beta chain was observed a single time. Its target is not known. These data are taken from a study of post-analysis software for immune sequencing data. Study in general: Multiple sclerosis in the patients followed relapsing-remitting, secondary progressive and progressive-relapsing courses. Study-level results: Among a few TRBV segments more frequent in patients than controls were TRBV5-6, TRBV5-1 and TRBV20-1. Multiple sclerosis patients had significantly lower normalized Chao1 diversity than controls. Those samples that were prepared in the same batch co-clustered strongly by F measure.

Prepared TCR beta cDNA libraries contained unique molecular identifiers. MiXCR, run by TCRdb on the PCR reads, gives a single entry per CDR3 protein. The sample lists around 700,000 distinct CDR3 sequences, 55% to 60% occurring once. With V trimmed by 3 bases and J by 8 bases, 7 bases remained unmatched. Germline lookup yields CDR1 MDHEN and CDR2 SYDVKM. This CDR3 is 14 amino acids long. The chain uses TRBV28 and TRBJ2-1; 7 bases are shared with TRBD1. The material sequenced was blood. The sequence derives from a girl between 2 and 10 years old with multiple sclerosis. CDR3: CASSFHHRGDEQFF. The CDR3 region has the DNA TGTGCCAGCAGTTTTCACCACAGGGGTGATGAGCAGTTCTTC.